A single sample is the source of the 6 T cell receptor beta chains below, sequenced in a study of blood T cell repertoires in COVID-19. Only in-frame clones appear in the TCRdb table, and some are missing; sequencing was by immunoSEQ multiplex PCR. The sample carries 250,000 to 400,000 clones, 75% to 90% recorded once. The material sequenced was peripheral blood. The receptors were gathered from a woman younger than 45 with COVID-19, enrolled during active disease.

V and J are TRBV6-1 and TRBJ1-5, with TRBD1 as a possible D gene (6 bases). In germline, CDR1 is MNHNS, CDR2 SASEGT. Trimming pared 3 bases from V and 5 bases from J, leaving 11 bases between. This CDR3 has 14 amino acids. CDR3 sequence (DNA): TGTGCCAGCAGTGACACAGGGATTTATCAGCCCCAGCATTTT. This codes for CASSDTGIYQPQHF.

This clone has a single count. This chain uses TRBV27 with TRBJ2-5, with D maybe TRBD1 (6 bases). V was trimmed by 8 bases and J by 4 bases, leaving 14 bases between them. There are 13 residues in the CDR3. Germline V lookup: CDR1 MNHEY, CDR2 SMNVEV (reference sequence). This CDR3 reads CASARQVRETQYF. Here the CDR3 DNA reads TGTGCCAGCGCCAGACAGGTTCGAGAGACCCAGTACTTC.

The J gene is TRBJ1-2, the V gene TRBV28; D call uncertain. The germline gives CDR1 MDHEN, CDR2 SYDVKM. This CDR3 has 15 residues. V lost 2 bases to trimming and J lost 0 bases, with 10 bases between them. The CDR3 DNA is TGTGCCAGCAGTTTAGGGCAGGCCCCTAACTATGGCTACACCTTC. This gives the protein CASSLGQAPNYGYTF.

This chain joins TRBV11-2 and TRBJ2-3, with 8 bases identical to TRBD2. CDR3 length: 15 amino acids. Germline CDR1 SGHAT, CDR2 FQNNGV. Unmatched junction bases numbered 13, after V lost 6 bases and J lost 8 bases. Written as DNA, the CDR3 is TGTGCCAGCAGGCAAACTAGCGGCGCTTTCACTACGCAGTATTTT. It specifies CASRQTSGAFTTQYF.

This rearrangement joins TRBV4-1 to TRBJ2-6; perhaps TRBD2 as D (5 bases). The CDR3 totals 15 residues. Trimming stripped 1 base from V and 2 bases from J, with 6 bases between. From germline, CDR1 is MGHRA and CDR2 YSYEKL. CDR3 amino acids: CASSQAGTGANVLTF. The CDR3 DNA follows: TGCGCCAGCAGCCAAGCGGGGACTGGGGCCAACGTCCTGACTTTC.

V and J are TRBV30 and TRBJ1-2; D unclear. Germline V gene lookup returns CDR1 GTSNPN and CDR2 SVGIG (reference sequence). The CDR3 runs 16 residues. Trimming stripped 0 bases from V and 0 bases from J, with 14 bases between. The CDR3 sequence is CAWSVQRRASNYGYTF. CDR3 coding DNA: TGTGCCTGGAGTGTCCAGCGGAGGGCTTCTAACTATGGCTACACCTTC.